This TCR beta chain was profiled in a study of immune evolution from preneoplasia to lung adenocarcinoma. Assay: immunoSEQ multiplex PCR; the TCRdb copy retains only in-frame clones and omits some. In the table there are 4,100 or so clones, 70% to 90% of which are singletons. This clone was detected a few times. The CDR3 runs 15 residues. V was pared by 5 bases and J by 1 base, with 11 bases between. Germline V gene lookup returns CDR1 SEHNR and CDR2 FQNEAQ (reference sequence). The chain uses TRBV7-9 and TRBJ2-2, with D maybe TRBD1 (6 bases). The sequenced sample consisted of FFPE minimally invasive lung adenocarcinoma tissue. This clonotype was obtained from a donor of 70 years or more with lung adenocarcinoma. In nucleotides, the CDR3 is TGTGCCAGCAGCATCGACAGGAGGAACACCGGGGAGCTGTTTTTT. Translating it yields CASSIDRRNTGELFF.